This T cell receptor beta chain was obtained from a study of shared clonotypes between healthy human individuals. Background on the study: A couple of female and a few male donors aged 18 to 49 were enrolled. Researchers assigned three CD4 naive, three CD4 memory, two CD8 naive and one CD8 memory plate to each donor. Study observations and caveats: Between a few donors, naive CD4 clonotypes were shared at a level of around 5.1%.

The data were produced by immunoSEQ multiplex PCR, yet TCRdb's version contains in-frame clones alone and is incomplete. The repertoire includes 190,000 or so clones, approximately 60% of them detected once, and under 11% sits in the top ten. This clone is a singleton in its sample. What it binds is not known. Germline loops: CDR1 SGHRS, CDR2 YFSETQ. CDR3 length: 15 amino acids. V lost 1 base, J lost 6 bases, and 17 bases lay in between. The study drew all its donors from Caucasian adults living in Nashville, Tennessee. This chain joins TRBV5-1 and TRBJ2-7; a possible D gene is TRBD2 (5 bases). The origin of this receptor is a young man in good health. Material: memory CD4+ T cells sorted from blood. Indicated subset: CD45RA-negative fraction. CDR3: CASSLTSSASGEQYF. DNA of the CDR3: TGCGCCAGCAGCTTGACTAGTTCGGCCTCTGGCGAGCAGTACTTC.